The 16 T cell receptor beta chains below all came from one sample that was sequenced in a study of blood T cell repertoires in COVID-19. Profiled with immunoSEQ multiplex PCR; TCRdb holds only in-frame clones, not every one. Of almost 100,000 clones listed, roughly 86% are singletons. Sequences were obtained from peripheral blood. These receptor sequences come from a man aged 50 to 60 with acute or convalescent COVID-19.

The rearrangement joins TRBV6-2 or TRBV6-3 to TRBJ1-5, with D maybe TRBD1 (5 bases). Germline values: CDR1 MNHEY, CDR2 SVGEGT. Trimming removed 5 bases at V and 0 bases at J, with 14 bases between. The CDR3 is made up of 16 amino acids. The CDR3, as DNA: TGTGCCAGCAGTCTGGGACTTTCCGATAGCAATCAGCCCCAGCATTTT. Its protein is CASSLGLSDSNQPQHF.

The gene calls are TRBV2 and TRBJ2-1; a weak D match, TRBD2 (6 bases). Trimming pared 1 base from V and 8 bases from J, leaving 18 bases between. In germline, CDR1 is SNHLY, CDR2 FYNNEI. The CDR3 has 16 residues. This chain's CDR3 is CASSEENPGGSHEQFF. The CDR3, as DNA: TGTGCCAGCAGTGAAGAGAACCCCGGGGGTTCCCATGAGCAGTTCTTC.

The CDR3, as DNA: TGTGCCAGCAGTCGACAGGGTAATCAGCCCCAGCATTTT. Translated: CASSRQGNQPQHF. The chain carries TRBV21-1 and TRBJ1-5; the table's D gene call, TRBD1, was not cross checked with the DNA. TRBV21-1 is given as a pseudogene. This CDR3 region has 13 residues.

The chain has TRBV4-1 and TRBJ2-5, with 12 nucleotides matching TRBD2. The CDR3 spans 16 residues. From germline, CDR1 is MGHRA and CDR2 YSYEKL. The V segment lost 6 bases and the J segment 4 bases; nucleotides outside the gene matches: 9. The CDR3 protein is CASSHRLAGAGETQYF. The CDR3 region has the DNA TGCGCCAGCAGTCACAGACTAGCGGGAGCGGGAGAGACCCAGTACTTC.

The chain has TRBV29-1 and TRBJ1-2; 7 nucleotides line up with TRBD1. This CDR3 contains 13 residues. The V gene's germline CDR1 is SQVTM and CDR2 ANQGSEA. After removal of 6 bases from V and 6 bases from J, the junction contained 10 bases not matched to a gene. The CDR3 reads CSVLDRINDGYTF. The CDR3 DNA reads TGCAGCGTCTTGGACAGGATAAACGATGGCTACACCTTC.

V is TRBV2 and J is TRBJ2-7; 8 bases line up with TRBD1. In germline, CDR1 is SNHLY, CDR2 FYNNEI. The CDR3 totals 15 residues. The V segment lost 5 bases and the J segment 3 bases; nucleotides outside the gene matches: 9. The CDR3 sequence: CASSSPGQVLYEQYF. The CDR3 bases are TGTGCCAGCAGTTCCCCGGGACAGGTTCTCTACGAGCAGTACTTC.

The chain is built from TRBV5-6 and TRBJ2-7; D perhaps matches TRBD1 (6 bases). In germline, CDR1 is SGHDT, CDR2 YYEEEE. The CDR3 spans 14 residues. Deletions cut 4 bases from V and 3 bases from J, with 14 bases between. The CDR3 sequence: CASSLRGLRYEQYF. Written as DNA, the CDR3 is TGTGCCAGCAGCCTCAGGGGATTGCGCTACGAGCAGTACTTC.

The chain employs TRBV19 and TRBJ2-3, with TRBD2 matching over 11 bases. Germline V gene data show CDR1 as LNHDA and CDR2 as SQIVND (reference sequence). The CDR3 is 16 amino acids. Trimming removed 4 bases from V and 6 bases from J; junction bases left unmatched: 9. CDR3: CASSRLAGGPSDTQYF. In nucleotides, the CDR3 is TGTGCCAGTAGTAGATTAGCGGGAGGGCCGAGCGATACGCAGTATTTT.

The V call is TRBV14, the J call TRBJ1-2; TRBD1 might be the D (6 bases). The germline V and J ends were trimmed by 4 bases and 5 bases, with 14 bases remaining between them. Germline V lookup: CDR1 SGHDN, CDR2 FVKESK. There are 14 residues in the CDR3. The CDR3 region has the DNA TGTGCCAGCAGCCCGAGAACAGGGTTGTATGGCTACACCTTC. This codes for CASSPRTGLYGYTF.

This sequence joins TRBV30 and TRBJ1-2; TRBD1 aligns across 8 bases. Germline-derived CDR1 and CDR2 are GTSNPN and SVGIG (reference sequence). Trimming took 7 bases from V and 8 from J; bases not matched to a gene: 9. CDR3 size: 12 residues. In DNA, the CDR3 is TGTGCCTACGGACAGGGTGCTGGAGGCTACACCTTC. It codes for CAYGQGAGGYTF.

The rearrangement uses TRBV7-8 and TRBJ1-2, with no clear D. Germline values: CDR1 SGHVS, CDR2 FQNEAQ. The CDR3 sequence is 15 residues long. V gave up 1 base and J gave up 2 bases, with 11 bases separating them. The CDR3 DNA reads TGTGCCAGCAGCTTAGGCGGCAGTACAAACTATGGCTACACCTTC. This translates into CASSLGGSTNYGYTF.

This clone has only one observation. The chain recombines TRBV5-4 with TRBJ2-5; maybe TRBD2 (6 bases). This CDR3 is 15 amino acids long. Trimming took off 1 base at V and 3 bases at J, with 13 bases between the two ends. CDR1 and CDR2 (germline): SGHNT, YYREEE (reference sequence). The CDR3, as DNA: TGTGCCAGCAGCTTGTTGTCCGGGACTGAAGAGACCCAGTACTTC. Protein: CASSLLSGTEETQYF.

This clone was seen a handful of times. The V and J genes are TRBV14 and TRBJ2-7; D is undetermined. This CDR3 contains 12 residues. Germline values: CDR1 SGHDN, CDR2 FVKESK. V lost 1 base, J lost 5 bases, and 6 bases lay in between. Written as DNA, the CDR3 is TGTGCCAGCAGCCAAGTATTTCACGAGCAGTACTTC. Protein: CASSQVFHEQYF.

The rearrangement links TRBV5-4 to TRBJ1-2, with 9 bases identical to TRBD1. The CDR3 sequence is 18 residues long. Germline CDR1 and CDR2: SGHNT and YYREEE (reference sequence). V shed 4 bases and J 4 bases; nucleotides not matched to a gene: 17. The CDR3 sequence: CASSPGGTGKMDSYGYTF. The CDR3 DNA is TGTGCCAGCAGCCCTGGAGGGACAGGGAAAATGGATTCCTATGGCTACACCTTC.

J is TRBJ1-1 and V is TRBV6-5; weak D call: TRBD1 (5 bases). The CDR3 extends over 14 amino acids. V was cut by 0 bases and J by 4 bases, with 9 bases left in between. From germline, CDR1 is MNHEY and CDR2 SVGAGI. DNA for the CDR3: TGTGCCAGCAGTTACTCAAGGGGTCGCACTGAAGCTTTCTTT. Its protein product is CASSYSRGRTEAFF.

The chain has TRBV7-3 and TRBJ2-3, with TRBD2 as a possible D gene (6 bases). The CDR3 consists of 13 residues. Looked up from germline, CDR1 is SGHTA and CDR2 is FQGTGA. The V and J ends lost 5 bases and 5 bases respectively, with 11 bases between them. CDR3 sequence reads: CASSRSAGDTQYF. CDR3 in DNA: TGTGCCAGCAGCCGCTCAGCGGGAGATACGCAGTATTTT. Variable domain in full (rest from reference TRBV7-3 and TRBJ2-3): GAGVSQTPSNKVTEKGKYVELRCDPISGHTALYWYRQSLGQGPEFLIYFQGTGAADDSGLPNDRFFAVRPEGSVSTLKIQRTERGDSAVYLCASSRSAGDTQYFGPGTRLTVL.